This T cell receptor beta chain comes out of a study of shared T cell receptors in the human thymus. Assay: immunoSEQ multiplex PCR; the TCRdb copy retains only in-frame clones and omits some. Among hundreds of thousands of clones, around 89% were seen once, and the ten largest hold around 0.0099%. The germline V and J ends were trimmed by 8 bases and 5 bases, with 17 bases remaining between them. Looked up from germline, CDR1 is GTSNPN and CDR2 is SVGIG (reference sequence). The CDR3 contains 13 residues. This sample was also put to use in a study of human thymus T cells. That paper states: From resections taken during corrective heart surgery, the thymus tissue was obtained. Among thymic and blood repertoires, usage of V and J genes appeared biased. Related research has reported that thymic repertoires overlap highly among unrelated individuals.

The sequence was collected from a boy under two years old with a congenital heart defect. Sequencing input: thymocytes. The chain carries TRBV30 and TRBJ2-3; D may be TRBD2 (6 bases). CDR3 DNA: TGTGCCGTTCCAGGATACGGGAGAGATACGCAGTATTTT. It translates to CAVPGYGRDTQYF. Complete variable domain (other parts from reference TRBV30 and TRBJ2-3): SQTIHQWPATLVQPVGSPLSLECTVEGTSNPNLYWYRQAAGRGLQLLFYSVGIGQISSEVPQNLSASRPQDRQFILSSKKLLLSDSGFYLCAVPGYGRDTQYFGPGTRLTVL.